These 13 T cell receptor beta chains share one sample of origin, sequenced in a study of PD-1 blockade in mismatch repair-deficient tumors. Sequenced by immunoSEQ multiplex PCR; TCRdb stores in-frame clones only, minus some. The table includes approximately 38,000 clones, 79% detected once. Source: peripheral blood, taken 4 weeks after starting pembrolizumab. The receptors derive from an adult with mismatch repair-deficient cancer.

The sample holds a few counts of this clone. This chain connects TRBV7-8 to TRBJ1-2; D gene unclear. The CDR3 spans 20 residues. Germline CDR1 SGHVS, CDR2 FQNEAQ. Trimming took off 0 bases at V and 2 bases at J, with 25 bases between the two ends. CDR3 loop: CASSLAELISFGSDNYGYTF. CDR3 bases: TGTGCCAGCAGCTTAGCAGAGTTAATAAGTTTTGGTAGTGACAACTATGGCTACACCTTC.

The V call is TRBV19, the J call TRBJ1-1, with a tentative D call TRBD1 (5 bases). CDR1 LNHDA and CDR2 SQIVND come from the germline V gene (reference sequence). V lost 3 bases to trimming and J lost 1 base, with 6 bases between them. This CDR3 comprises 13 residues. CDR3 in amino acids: CASSIQGNTEAFF. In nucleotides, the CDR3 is TGTGCCAGTAGTATCCAGGGGAACACTGAAGCTTTCTTT. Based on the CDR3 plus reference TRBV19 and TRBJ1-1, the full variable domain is DGGITQSPKYLFRKEGQNVTLSCEQNLNHDAMYWYRQDPGQGLRLIYYSQIVNDFQKGDIAEGYSVSREKKESFPLTVTSAQKNPTAFYLCASSIQGNTEAFFGQGTRLTVV.

CDR3 sequence (DNA): TGTGCCTGGGGGACAGGGAGCTCTGGAAACACCATATATTTT. Amino acids: CAWGTGSSGNTIYF. The chain combines TRBV30 with TRBJ1-3; TRBD1 matches at 9 bases. V gave up 5 bases and J gave up 0 bases; unmatched junction bases: 2. The CDR3 consists of 14 residues. Germline V CDR1 and CDR2: GTSNPN, SVGIG (reference sequence).

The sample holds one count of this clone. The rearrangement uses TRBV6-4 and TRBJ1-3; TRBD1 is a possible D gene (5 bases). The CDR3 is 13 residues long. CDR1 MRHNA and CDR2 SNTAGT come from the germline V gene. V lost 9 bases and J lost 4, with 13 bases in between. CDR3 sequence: CARGHWSGNTIYF. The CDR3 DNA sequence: TGTGCCAGAGGACATTGGTCGGGAAACACCATATATTTT.

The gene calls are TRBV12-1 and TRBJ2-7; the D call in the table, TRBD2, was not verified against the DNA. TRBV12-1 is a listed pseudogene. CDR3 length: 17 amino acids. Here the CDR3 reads CASSRGTSGTLLRRQYF. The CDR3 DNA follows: TGTGCCAGCAGCCGAGGGACTAGCGGGACCCTTCTACGAAGGCAGTACTTC.

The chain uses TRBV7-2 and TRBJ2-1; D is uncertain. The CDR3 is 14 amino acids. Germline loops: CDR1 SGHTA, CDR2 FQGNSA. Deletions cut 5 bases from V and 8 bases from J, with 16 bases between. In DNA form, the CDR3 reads TGTGCCAGCAGCCCCCGGGCCTTCGTTGATGAGCAGTTCTTC. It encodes CASSPRAFVDEQFF.

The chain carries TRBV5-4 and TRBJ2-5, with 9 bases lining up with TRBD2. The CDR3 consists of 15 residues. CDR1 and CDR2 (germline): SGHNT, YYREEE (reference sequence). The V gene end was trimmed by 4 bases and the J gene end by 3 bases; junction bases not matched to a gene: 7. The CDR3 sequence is CASSAPLAGEETQYF. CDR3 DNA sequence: TGTGCCAGCAGCGCTCCTTTAGCGGGAGAAGAGACCCAGTACTTC.

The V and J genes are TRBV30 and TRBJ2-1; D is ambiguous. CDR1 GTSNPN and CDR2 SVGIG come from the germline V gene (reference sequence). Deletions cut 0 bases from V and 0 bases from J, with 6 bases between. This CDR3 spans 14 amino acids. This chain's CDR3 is CAWSVASSYNEQFF. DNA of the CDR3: TGTGCCTGGAGTGTAGCTAGCTCCTACAATGAGCAGTTCTTC.

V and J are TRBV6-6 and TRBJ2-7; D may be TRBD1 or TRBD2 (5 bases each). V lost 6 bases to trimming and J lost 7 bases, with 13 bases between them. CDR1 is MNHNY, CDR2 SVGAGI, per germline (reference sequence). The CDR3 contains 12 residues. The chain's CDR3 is CASRRGQGEQYF. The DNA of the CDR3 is TGTGCCAGCAGGAGGGGTCAGGGAGAGCAGTACTTC.

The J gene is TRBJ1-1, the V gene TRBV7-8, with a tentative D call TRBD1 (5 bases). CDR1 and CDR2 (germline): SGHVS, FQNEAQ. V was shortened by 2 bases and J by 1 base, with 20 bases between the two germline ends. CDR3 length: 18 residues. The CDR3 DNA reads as TGTGCCAGCAGCTTATCAAGGGCAGGGATTTTTGGGAACACTGAAGCTTTCTTT. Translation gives CASSLSRAGIFGNTEAFF. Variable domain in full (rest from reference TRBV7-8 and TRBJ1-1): GAGVSQSPRYKVAKRGQDVALRCDPISGHVSLFWYQQALGQGPEFLTYFQNEAQLDKSGLPSDRFFAERPEGSVSTLKIQRTQQEDSAVYLCASSLSRAGIFGNTEAFFGQGTRLTVV.

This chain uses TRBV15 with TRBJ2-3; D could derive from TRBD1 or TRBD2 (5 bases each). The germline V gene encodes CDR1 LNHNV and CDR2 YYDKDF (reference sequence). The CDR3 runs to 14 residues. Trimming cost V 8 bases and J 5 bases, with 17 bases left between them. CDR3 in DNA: TGTGCCACCGACCCTGGGACGTCCTTAGATACGCAGTATTTT. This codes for CATDPGTSLDTQYF. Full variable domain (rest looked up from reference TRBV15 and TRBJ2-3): DAMVIQNPRYQVTQFGKPVTLSCSQTLNHNVMYWYQQKSSQAPKLLFHYYDKDFNNEADTPDNFQSRRPNTSFCFLDIRSPGLGDTAMYLCATDPGTSLDTQYFGPGTRLTVL.

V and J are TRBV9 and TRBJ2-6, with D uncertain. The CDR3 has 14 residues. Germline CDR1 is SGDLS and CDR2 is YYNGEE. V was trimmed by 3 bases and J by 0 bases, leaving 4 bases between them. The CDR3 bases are TGTGCCAGCAGCGCCTACTCTGGGGCCAACGTCCTGACTTTC. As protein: CASSAYSGANVLTF.

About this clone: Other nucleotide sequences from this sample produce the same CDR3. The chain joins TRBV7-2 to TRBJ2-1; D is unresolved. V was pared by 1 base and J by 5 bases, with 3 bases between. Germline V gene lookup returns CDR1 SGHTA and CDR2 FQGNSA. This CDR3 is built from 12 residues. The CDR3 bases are TGTGCCAGCAGCTTAGGCAACAATGAGCAGTTCTTC. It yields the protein CASSLGNNEQFF. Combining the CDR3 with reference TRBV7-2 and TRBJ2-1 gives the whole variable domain GAGVSQSPSNKVTEKGKDVELRCDPISGHTALYWYRQSLGQGLEFLIYFQGNSAPDKSGLPSDRFSAERTGGSVSTLTIQRTQQEDSAVYLCASSLGNNEQFFGPGTRLTVL.